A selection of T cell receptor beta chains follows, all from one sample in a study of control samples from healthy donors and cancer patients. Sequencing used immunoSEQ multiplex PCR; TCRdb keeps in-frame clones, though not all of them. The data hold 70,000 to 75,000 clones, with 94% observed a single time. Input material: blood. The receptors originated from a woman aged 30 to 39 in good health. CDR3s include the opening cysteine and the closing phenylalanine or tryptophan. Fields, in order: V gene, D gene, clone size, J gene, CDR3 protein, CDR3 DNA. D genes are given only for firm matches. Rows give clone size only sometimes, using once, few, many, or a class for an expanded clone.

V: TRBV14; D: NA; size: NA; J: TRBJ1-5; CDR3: CASSQGSGDQPQHF; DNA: TGTGCCAGCAGCCAAGGATCTGGGGACCAGCCCCAGCATTTT
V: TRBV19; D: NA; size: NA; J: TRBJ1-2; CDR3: CASRPGLDYGYTF; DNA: TGTGCCAGTCGGCCCGGACTGGACTATGGCTACACCTTC
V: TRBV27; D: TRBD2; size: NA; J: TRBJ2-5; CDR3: CASSLSPSGGQETQYF; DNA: TGTGCCAGCAGTTTATCTCCTAGCGGGGGACAAGAGACCCAGTACTTC
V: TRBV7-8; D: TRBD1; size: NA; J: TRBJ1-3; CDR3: CASSLLVGTGGSGNTIYF; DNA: TGTGCCAGCAGCTTATTAGTCGGGACAGGGGGATCTGGAAACACCATATATTTT
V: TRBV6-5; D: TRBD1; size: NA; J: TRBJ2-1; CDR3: CASSPDRGRYNEQFF; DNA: TGTGCCAGCAGTCCCGACAGGGGTAGATACAATGAGCAGTTCTTC
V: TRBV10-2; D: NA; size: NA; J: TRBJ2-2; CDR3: CASFPFGTGELFF; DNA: TGCGCCAGTTTCCCGTTTGGGACCGGGGAGCTGTTTTTT
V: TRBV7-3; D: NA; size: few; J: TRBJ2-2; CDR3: CASSLGSANTGELFF; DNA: TGTGCCAGCAGCTTGGGCTCCGCGAACACCGGGGAGCTGTTTTTT
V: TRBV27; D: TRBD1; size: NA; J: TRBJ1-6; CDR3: CASSAGGSPLHF; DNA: TGTGCCAGCAGCGCAGGGGGATCACCCCTCCACTTT
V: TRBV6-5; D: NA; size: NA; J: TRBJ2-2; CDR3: CASSRDPNTGELFF; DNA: TGTGCCAGCAGCAGGGACCCGAACACCGGGGAGCTGTTTTTT
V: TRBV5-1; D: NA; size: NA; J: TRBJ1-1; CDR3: CASSLDMGPNTEAFF; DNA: TGCGCCAGCAGCTTGGATATGGGCCCGAACACTGAAGCTTTCTTT
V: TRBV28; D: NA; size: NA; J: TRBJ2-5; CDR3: CASHRQGEETQYF; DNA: TGTGCCAGCCATCGGCAGGGTGAAGAGACCCAGTACTTC
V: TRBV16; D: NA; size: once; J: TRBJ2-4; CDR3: CASSQFDKNIQYF; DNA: TGTGCCAGCAGCCAATTTGACAAAAACATTCAGTACTTC
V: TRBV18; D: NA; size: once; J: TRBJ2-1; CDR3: CASSPLKGGAYNEQFF; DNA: TGTGCCAGCTCACCACTAAAGGGAGGTGCCTACAATGAGCAGTTCTTC
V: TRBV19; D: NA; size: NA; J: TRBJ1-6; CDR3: CASMPGLNNSPLHF; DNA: TGTGCCAGTATGCCAGGGCTTAATAATTCACCCCTCCACTTT
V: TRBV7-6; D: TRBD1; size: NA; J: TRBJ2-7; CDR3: CASSKRGTGGFYEQYF; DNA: TGTGCCAGCAGCAAGAGGGGGACAGGGGGCTTTTACGAGCAGTACTTC
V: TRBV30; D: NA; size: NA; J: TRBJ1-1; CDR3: CAWSIQTNTEAFF; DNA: TGTGCCTGGAGTATTCAGACCAACACTGAAGCTTTCTTT
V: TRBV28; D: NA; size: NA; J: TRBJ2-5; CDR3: CATSFSSVGQETQYF; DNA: TGTGCCACCTCGTTCTCTTCGGTAGGCCAAGAGACCCAGTACTTC
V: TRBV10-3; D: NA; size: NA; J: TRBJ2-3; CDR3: CAISEAMRGRFSTQYF; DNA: TGTGCCATCAGTGAGGCGATGAGAGGGCGATTTTCTACGCAGTATTTT
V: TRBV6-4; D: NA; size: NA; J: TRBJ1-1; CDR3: CASSVERYTEAFF; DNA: TGTGCCAGCTCCGTTGAGCGATACACTGAAGCTTTCTTT
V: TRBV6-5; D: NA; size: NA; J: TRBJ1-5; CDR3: CASRKQGGSNQPQHF; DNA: TGTGCCAGCAGAAAACAGGGAGGAAGCAATCAGCCCCAGCATTTT
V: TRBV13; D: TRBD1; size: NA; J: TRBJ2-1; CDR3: CASSGQGHNEQFF; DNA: TGTGCCAGCAGCGGACAGGGGCACAATGAGCAGTTCTTC
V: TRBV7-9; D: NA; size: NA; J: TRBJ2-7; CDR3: CASSLGDYEQYF; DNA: TGTGCCAGCAGCTTAGGGGACTACGAGCAGTACTTC
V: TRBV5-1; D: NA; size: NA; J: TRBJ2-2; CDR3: CASSLGATLGTGELFF; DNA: TGCGCCAGCAGCCTAGGTGCAACCTTGGGCACCGGGGAGCTGTTTTTT
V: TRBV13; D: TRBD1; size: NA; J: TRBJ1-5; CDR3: CASSPGQGKQPQHF; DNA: TGTGCCAGCAGCCCAGGACAGGGGAAACAGCCCCAGCATTTT
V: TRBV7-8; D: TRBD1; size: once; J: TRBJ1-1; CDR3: CASSFGQGRGEAFF; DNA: TGTGCCAGCAGCTTCGGACAGGGCAGGGGTGAAGCTTTCTTT
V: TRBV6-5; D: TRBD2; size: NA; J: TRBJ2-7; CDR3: CATRPAGGAYEQYF; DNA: TGTGCCACCAGGCCAGCGGGGGGCGCCTACGAGCAGTACTTC
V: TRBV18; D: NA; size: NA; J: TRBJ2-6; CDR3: CASSPNYSGANVLTF; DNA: TGTGCCAGCTCTCCGAACTACTCTGGGGCCAACGTCCTGACTTTC
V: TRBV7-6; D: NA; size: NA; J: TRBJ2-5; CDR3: CASSLQETQYF; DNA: TGTGCCAGCAGCTTACAAGAGACCCAGTACTTC
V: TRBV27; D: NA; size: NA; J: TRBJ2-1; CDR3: CASSLDRNIYNEQFF; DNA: TGTGCCAGCAGCTTGGACAGAAATATATACAATGAGCAGTTCTTC
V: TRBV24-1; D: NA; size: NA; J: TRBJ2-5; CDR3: CATSDPRAHSEGTQYF; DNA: TGTGCCACCAGTGATCCGAGGGCCCATTCGGAAGGAACCCAGTACTTC
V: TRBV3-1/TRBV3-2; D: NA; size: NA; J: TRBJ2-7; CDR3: CASSPGHEQYF; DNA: TGTGCCAGCAGCCCCGGCCACGAGCAGTACTTC
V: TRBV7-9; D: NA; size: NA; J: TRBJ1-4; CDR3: CASSLYLLQSNEKLFF; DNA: TGTGCCAGCAGCTTATACCTCCTACAGAGTAATGAAAAACTGTTTTTT
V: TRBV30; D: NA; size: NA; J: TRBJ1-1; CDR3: CAWSVPPGVAFF; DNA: TGTGCCTGGAGTGTCCCTCCAGGGGTCGCTTTCTTT
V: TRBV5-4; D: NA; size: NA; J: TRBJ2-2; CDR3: CASGTKGVPGELFF; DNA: TGTGCCAGCGGAACGAAGGGGGTTCCCGGGGAGCTGTTTTTT
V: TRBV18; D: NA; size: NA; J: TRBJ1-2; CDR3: CASSRILGDGYTF; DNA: TGTGCCAGCTCACGTATTTTGGGGGATGGCTACACCTTC
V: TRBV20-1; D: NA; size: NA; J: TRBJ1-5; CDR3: CSASLGGGQPQHF; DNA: TGCAGTGCTAGTTTGGGGGGCGGTCAGCCCCAGCATTTT
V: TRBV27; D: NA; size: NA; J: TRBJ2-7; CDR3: CASTGYDRAYEQYF; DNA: TGTGCCAGTACCGGTTATGATAGGGCCTACGAGCAGTACTTC
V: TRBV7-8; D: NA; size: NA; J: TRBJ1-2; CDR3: CASSIRPGVYGYTF; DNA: TGTGCCAGCAGCATAAGGCCAGGGGTCTATGGCTACACCTTC
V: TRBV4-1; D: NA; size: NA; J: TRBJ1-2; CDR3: CASSRALQGGNYGYTF; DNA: TGCGCCAGCAGCCGAGCCCTACAGGGTGGCAACTATGGCTACACCTTC
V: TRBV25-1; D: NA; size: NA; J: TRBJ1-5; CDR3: CASSESVRGSNQPQHF; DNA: TGTGCCAGCAGTGAATCCGTGAGGGGCAGCAATCAGCCCCAGCATTTT
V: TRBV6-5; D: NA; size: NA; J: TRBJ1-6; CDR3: CASSQYNSPLHF; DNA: TGTGCCAGCAGCCAATATAATTCACCCCTCCACTTT
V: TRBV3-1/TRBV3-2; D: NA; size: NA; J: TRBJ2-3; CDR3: CASSLDRPRGTDTQYF; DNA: TGTGCCAGCAGCCTAGACCGTCCCAGGGGCACAGATACGCAGTATTTT
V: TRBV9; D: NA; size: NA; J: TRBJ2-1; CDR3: CASSQGTVRLDEQFF; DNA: TGTGCCAGCAGCCAGGGCACGGTACGGTTGGATGAGCAGTTCTTC
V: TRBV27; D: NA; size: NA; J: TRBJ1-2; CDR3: CASSSQGGGNGYTF; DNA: TGTGCCAGCAGTTCACAAGGTGGGGGAAATGGCTACACCTTC
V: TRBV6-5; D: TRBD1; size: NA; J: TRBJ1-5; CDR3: CASSPDRLSNQPQHF; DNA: TGTGCCAGCAGCCCGGACAGGCTCAGCAATCAGCCCCAGCATTTT
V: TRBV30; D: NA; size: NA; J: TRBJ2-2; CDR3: CAWTAGNTGELFF; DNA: TGTGCCTGGACGGCAGGGAACACCGGGGAGCTGTTTTTT
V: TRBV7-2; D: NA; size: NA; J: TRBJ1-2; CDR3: CASSSGQWKGGYTF; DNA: TGTGCCAGCAGCTCGGGACAATGGAAGGGTGGCTACACCTTC
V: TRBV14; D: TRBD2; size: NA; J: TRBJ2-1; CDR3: CASSFLAGDYNEQFF; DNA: TGTGCCAGCAGCTTTTTAGCGGGGGACTACAATGAGCAGTTCTTC
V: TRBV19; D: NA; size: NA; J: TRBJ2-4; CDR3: CATQTGGVAKNIQYF; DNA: TGTGCCACCCAGACAGGAGGGGTGGCCAAAAACATTCAGTACTTC
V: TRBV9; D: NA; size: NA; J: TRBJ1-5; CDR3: CASSVAPGVSQPQHF; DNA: TGTGCCAGCAGCGTAGCTCCAGGGGTGAGTCAGCCCCAGCATTTT
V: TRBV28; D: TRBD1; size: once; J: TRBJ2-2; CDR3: CASRDRLNTGELFF; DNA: TGTGCCAGCAGGGACAGGTTGAACACCGGGGAGCTGTTTTTT
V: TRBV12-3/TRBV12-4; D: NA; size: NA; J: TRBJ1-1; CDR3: CASSLQDTEAFF; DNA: TGTGCCAGCAGTCTTCAGGACACTGAAGCTTTCTTT
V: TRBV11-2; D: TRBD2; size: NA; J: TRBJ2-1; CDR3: CASSFRRGLAEHYNEQFF; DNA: TGTGCCAGCAGCTTCCGACGGGGACTAGCGGAACACTACAATGAGCAGTTCTTC